Listed below are T cell receptor beta chains from one sample, sequenced in a study of blood T cells in healthy people across ages. TCRdb processed the 5' RACE reads anew with MiXCR; each CDR3 protein has one entry. The sample carries roughly 700,000 distinct CDR3 sequences, 49% recorded once. The sequenced sample consisted of blood. The origin of the receptors is an older woman in good health. Both conserved end residues are part of each CDR3. D genes are given only for firm matches. Only some rows state a clone size, as once, few, many or a class for expanded clones.

D: NA
V: TRBV20-1
size: NA
J: TRBJ2-5
CDR3: CSAPGRLRGFVETQYF
DNA: TGCAGTGCCCCGGGGCGCCTTAGGGGGTTTGTAGAGACCCAGTACTTC

D: TRBD2
V: TRBV20-1
size: NA
J: TRBJ2-5
CDR3: CSANGLAGDLWSYNEQYF
DNA: TGCAGTGCTAACGGACTAGCGGGAGATTTGTGGTCCTACAATGAGCAGTACTTC

D: TRBD2
V: TRBV6-2/TRBV6-3
size: few
J: TRBJ2-1
CDR3: CASSQGAREGRHEQFF
DNA: TGTGCCAGCAGCCAAGGGGCGCGGGAGGGCCGCCATGAGCAGTTCTTC

D: TRBD2
V: TRBV29-1
size: NA
J: TRBJ2-1
CDR3: CSGTKDSGGAMGHEQFF
DNA: TGCAGCGGAACCAAGGATAGCGGGGGGGCCATGGGGCATGAGCAGTTCTTC

D: NA
V: TRBV7-2
size: NA
J: TRBJ2-7
CDR3: CASSPRGAGSSYEQYF
DNA: TGTGCCAGCAGCCCGAGGGGGGCAGGGAGCTCCTACGAGCAGTACTTC

D: NA
V: TRBV4-3
size: few
J: TRBJ2-5
CDR3: CASSQDHGFFASQETQYF
DNA: TGCGCCAGCAGCCAAGATCACGGTTTTTTCGCATCCCAAGAGACCCAGTACTTC

D: TRBD2
V: TRBV4-3
size: few
J: TRBJ2-5
CDR3: CASSHLAGEGETQYF
DNA: TGCGCCAGCAGCCACCTAGCGGGAGAAGGAGAGACCCAGTACTTC

D: NA
V: TRBV10-3
size: NA
J: TRBJ1-1
CDR3: CAIARTEDTEAFF
DNA: TGTGCCATCGCCCGGACAGAAGACACTGAAGCTTTCTTT

D: NA
V: TRBV10-3
size: NA
J: TRBJ1-1
CDR3: CATTPSSANTEAFF
DNA: TGTGCCACCACTCCCAGTTCGGCGAACACTGAAGCTTTCTTT

D: NA
V: TRBV20-1
size: NA
J: TRBJ2-7
CDR3: CSARGQVTYEQYF
DNA: TGCAGTGCTAGGGGGCAGGTCACCTACGAGCAGTACTTC

D: NA
V: TRBV3-1
size: NA
J: TRBJ1-1
CDR3: CASSRTWDAGEAFF
DNA: TGTGCCAGCAGCCGTACTTGGGACGCCGGGGAGGCTTTCTTT

D: NA
V: TRBV10-3
size: few
J: TRBJ2-1
CDR3: CAISDGIADSYNEQFF
DNA: TGTGCCATCAGTGATGGGATAGCGGACTCCTACAATGAGCAGTTCTTC

D: TRBD1
V: TRBV29-1
size: NA
J: TRBJ2-7
CDR3: CSLDRGYNGQYF
DNA: TGCAGCCTTGACAGGGGCTACAATGGGCAGTACTTC

D: TRBD2
V: TRBV4-2
size: NA
J: TRBJ2-7
CDR3: CASSQSETSGRRGSYEQYF
DNA: TGTGCCAGCAGCCAATCCGAGACTAGCGGGAGAAGAGGCTCCTACGAGCAGTACTTC

D: TRBD1
V: TRBV29-1
size: NA
J: TRBJ1-1
CDR3: CSVFGTENTEAFF
DNA: TGCAGCGTCTTTGGGACAGAGAACACTGAAGCTTTCTTT

D: NA
V: TRBV5-1
size: NA
J: TRBJ1-1
CDR3: CASSLAEGSMNTEAFF
DNA: TGCGCCAGCAGCTTGGCCGAGGGGTCCATGAACACTGAAGCTTTCTTT

D: NA
V: TRBV20-1
size: NA
J: TRBJ2-7
CDR3: CSARGSGGAYEQYF
DNA: TGCAGTGCTAGAGGGTCCGGAGGGGCCTACGAGCAGTACTTC

D: TRBD2
V: TRBV5-1
size: few
J: TRBJ2-3
CDR3: CASSAGDATDTQYF
DNA: TGCGCCAGCAGCGCGGGGGACGCCACAGATACGCAGTATTTT

D: NA
V: TRBV28
size: few
J: TRBJ2-1
CDR3: CASSYPSYNEQFF
DNA: TGTGCCAGCAGCTACCCCTCCTACAATGAGCAGTTCTTC

D: TRBD2
V: TRBV7-2
size: NA
J: TRBJ2-3
CDR3: CASSLGLKSTDTQYF
DNA: TGTGCCAGCAGCCTGGGACTAAAAAGCACAGATACGCAGTATTTT

D: NA
V: TRBV18
size: NA
J: TRBJ1-3
CDR3: CASSPPGPQSSGNTIYF
DNA: TGTGCCAGCTCACCACCGGGACCGCAGAGCTCTGGAAACACCATATATTTT

D: TRBD2
V: TRBV4-2
size: NA
J: TRBJ2-1
CDR3: CASSQASSGSPYNEQFF
DNA: TGTGCCAGCAGCCAAGCGTCCAGCGGGAGTCCCTACAATGAGCAGTTCTTC

D: NA
V: TRBV11-2
size: few
J: TRBJ2-5
CDR3: CASRSHQGKTQYF
DNA: TGTGCCAGCAGGTCCCATCAGGGGAAGACCCAGTACTTC

D: TRBD1
V: TRBV20-1
size: once
J: TRBJ1-1
CDR3: CSARDPGTGIEAFF
DNA: TGCAGTGCTAGAGATCCCGGGACAGGGATCGAAGCTTTCTTT

D: NA
V: TRBV6-5
size: NA
J: TRBJ2-1
CDR3: CASSYSSPFLSSYNEQFF
DNA: TGTGCCAGCAGTTACTCATCCCCCTTTCTAAGCTCCTACAATGAGCAGTTCTTC

D: NA
V: TRBV29-1
size: few
J: TRBJ2-3
CDR3: CSVVGGGRGTDTQYF
DNA: TGCAGCGTTGTAGGAGGGGGAAGGGGCACAGATACGCAGTATTTT

D: TRBD2
V: TRBV7-7
size: many
J: TRBJ2-5
CDR3: CASSLESAGGGETQYF
DNA: TGTGCTAGCAGCTTAGAGTCTGCGGGAGGAGGGGAGACCCAGTACTTC

D: TRBD2
V: TRBV20-1
size: NA
J: TRBJ2-7
CDR3: CSARDVRGLAGAYEQYF
DNA: TGCAGTGCTAGAGACGTACGCGGACTAGCGGGGGCCTACGAGCAGTACTTC

D: NA
V: TRBV29-1
size: many
J: TRBJ2-1
CDR3: CSVGSGNEQFF
DNA: TGCAGCGTTGGGAGCGGCAATGAGCAGTTCTTC

D: NA
V: TRBV4-2
size: NA
J: TRBJ1-1
CDR3: CASSREGGATTEAFF
DNA: TGTGCCAGCAGTCGTGAGGGGGGCGCGACCACTGAAGCTTTCTTT

D: NA
V: TRBV7-9
size: few
J: TRBJ2-1
CDR3: CASSLDLIGSYNEQFF
DNA: TGTGCCAGCAGCTTAGACCTAATCGGGTCCTACAATGAGCAGTTCTTC